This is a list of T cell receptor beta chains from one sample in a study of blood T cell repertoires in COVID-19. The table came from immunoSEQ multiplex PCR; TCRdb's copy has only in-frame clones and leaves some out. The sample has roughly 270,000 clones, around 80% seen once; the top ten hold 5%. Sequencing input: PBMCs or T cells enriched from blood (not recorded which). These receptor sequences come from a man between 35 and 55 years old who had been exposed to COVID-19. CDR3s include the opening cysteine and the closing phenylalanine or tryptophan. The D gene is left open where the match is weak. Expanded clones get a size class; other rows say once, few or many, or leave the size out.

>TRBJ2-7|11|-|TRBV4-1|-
CASSQGLEQYF
TGCGCCAGCAGCCAGGGACTCGAGCAGTACTTC
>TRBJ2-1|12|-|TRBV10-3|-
CATMKGDVEQFF
TGTGCCACCATGAAGGGGGATGTGGAGCAGTTCTTC
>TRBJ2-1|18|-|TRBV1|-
CTSSQDPYRAGCDNEQFF
TGCACCAGCAGCCAAGACCCCTACCGGGCGGGTTGCGACAATGAGCAGTTCTTC
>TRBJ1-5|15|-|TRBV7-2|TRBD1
CASSVTGGEISPQHF
TGTGCCAGCAGCGTAACAGGGGGCGAAATTTCGCCCCAGCATTTT
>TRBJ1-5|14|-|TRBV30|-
CAWRGAGGVQPQHF
TGTGCCTGGAGGGGGGCGGGAGGCGTTCAGCCCCAGCATTTT
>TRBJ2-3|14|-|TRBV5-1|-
CASSSQSFGDTQYF
TGCGCCAGCAGCTCACAGAGCTTCGGAGATACGCAGTATTTT
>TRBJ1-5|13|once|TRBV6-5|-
CASGRGNNQPQHF
TGTGCCAGCGGTAGGGGGAACAATCAGCCCCAGCATTTT
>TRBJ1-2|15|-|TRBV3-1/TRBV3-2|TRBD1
CASSQGTDLVYGYTF
TGTGCCAGCAGCCAGGGGACAGACCTCGTCTATGGCTACACCTTC
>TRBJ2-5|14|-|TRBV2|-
CASSESFEGETQYF
TGTGCCAGCAGTGAGAGTTTTGAGGGAGAGACCCAGTACTTC
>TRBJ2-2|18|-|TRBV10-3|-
CAISGWGAGRVNTGELFF
TGTGCCATCAGTGGCTGGGGAGCGGGTAGGGTAAACACCGGGGAGCTGTTTTTT
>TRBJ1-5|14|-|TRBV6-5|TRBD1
CATQPGTGIQPQHF
TGTGCCACCCAACCCGGGACAGGGATTCAGCCCCAGCATTTT
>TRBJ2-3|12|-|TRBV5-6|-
CASRRGLDTQYF
TGTGCCAGCAGACGAGGCTTAGATACGCAGTATTTT
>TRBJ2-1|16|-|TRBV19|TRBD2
CASTLLAGGIDNEQFF
TGTGCCAGTACCTTACTAGCGGGAGGGATTGACAATGAGCAGTTCTTC
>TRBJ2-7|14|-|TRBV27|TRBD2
CASSLTSGTPEQYF
TGTGCCAGCAGCCTTACTAGCGGGACCCCCGAGCAGTACTTC
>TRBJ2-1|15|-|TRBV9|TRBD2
CASSVGLAVYNEQFF
TGTGCCAGCAGCGTGGGACTAGCGGTCTACAATGAGCAGTTCTTC
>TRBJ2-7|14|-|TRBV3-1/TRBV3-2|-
CASSQGHTSYEQYF
TGTGCCAGCAGCCAAGGGCATACCTCCTACGAGCAGTACTTC
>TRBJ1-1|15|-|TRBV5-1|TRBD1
CASSLEQGARTEAFF
TGCGCCAGCAGCTTGGAACAGGGGGCTAGAACTGAAGCTTTCTTT
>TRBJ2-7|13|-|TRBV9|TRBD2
CASNPGGGYEQYF
TGTGCCAGCAACCCGGGAGGGGGGTACGAGCAGTACTTC
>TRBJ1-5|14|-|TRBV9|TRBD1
CASSETQGNQPQHF
TGTGCCAGCAGCGAGACACAGGGGAATCAGCCCCAGCATTTT
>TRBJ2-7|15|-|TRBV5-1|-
CASSLDEVAGREQYF
TGCGCCAGCAGCTTGGATGAGGTGGCAGGGCGCGAGCAGTACTTC
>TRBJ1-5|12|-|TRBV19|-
CAGGLSNQPQHF
TGTGCCGGAGGGCTTAGCAATCAGCCCCAGCATTTT
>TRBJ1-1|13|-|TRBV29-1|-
CSLSSGVGTEAFF
TGCAGCCTCTCCAGCGGGGTGGGTACTGAAGCTTTCTTT
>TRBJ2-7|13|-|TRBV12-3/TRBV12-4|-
CASSLSTEDEQYF
TGTGCCAGCAGTTTATCGACAGAAGACGAGCAGTACTTC
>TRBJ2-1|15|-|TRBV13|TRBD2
CASLQALAGGYEQFF
TGTGCCAGCCTCCAGGCCCTAGCGGGAGGTTATGAGCAGTTCTTC
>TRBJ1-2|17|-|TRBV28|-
CASSPYQGSYANYGYTF
TGTGCCAGCAGTCCCTATCAGGGTAGCTATGCTAACTATGGCTACACCTTC
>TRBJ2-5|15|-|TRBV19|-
CASSIDRWSIKTQYF
TGTGCCAGTAGTATAGACCGCTGGAGTATAAAGACCCAGTACTTC
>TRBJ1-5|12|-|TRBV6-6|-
CASSYFDQPQHF
TGTGCCAGCAGTTACTTCGATCAGCCCCAGCATTTT
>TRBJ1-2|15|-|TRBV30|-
CAWSFDVRGLGGYTF
TGTGCCTGGAGTTTCGATGTGCGGGGGCTTGGGGGCTACACCTTC
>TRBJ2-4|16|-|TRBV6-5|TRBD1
CASSSLDRVDEDIQYF
TGTGCCAGCAGTTCTCTTGACAGGGTTGATGAGGACATTCAGTACTTC
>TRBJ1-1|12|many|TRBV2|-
CASSKEDTEAFF
TGTGCCAGCAGTAAGGAGGACACTGAAGCTTTCTTT
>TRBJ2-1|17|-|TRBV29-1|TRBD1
CSVVASSWTGGVYEQFF
TGCAGCGTTGTTGCCTCGTCGTGGACAGGGGGAGTGTATGAGCAGTTCTTC